This T cell receptor beta chain emerged from a study of regulatory T cells in long-lasting Graves disease. Background on the study: Antithyroid drugs had been given to newly diagnosed Graves' patients for under 3 months. Study findings and constraints: Among the persistent patients, 2,500 to 3,000 public clonotypes were shared, more than the 850 to 1,000 shared among new patients.

This CDR3 is 16 amino acids long. V lost 2 bases and J lost 3; bases outside the gene matches: 8. The time point here: newly diagnosed GD, antithyroid drugs for less than 3 months. The TCR library was made from RNA that had been extracted from PBMCs in TRIzol. Construction of TCR beta libraries relied on iRepertoire HTBI primers and on Arm-PCR targeting CDR3 regions. TCRdb recomputed calls from the multiplex PCR reads with MiXCR, one row per CDR3 protein. The sample carries 400,000 to 500,000 distinct CDR3 sequences, about 15% recorded once. Worth noting for this clonotype: Its antigen is not identified.

Separately, the same data were catalogued under a study of T cells in Graves' hyperthyroidism and ophthalmopathy. That publication notes: Researchers defined stable Graves' hyperthyroidism as no ophthalmopathy progression within 18 months.

This receptor was obtained from a woman aged 18 to 35 with Graves disease. The material sequenced was peripheral blood mononuclear cells (PBMCs), taken at new diagnosis, from a patient treated with antithyroid drugs. The V and J genes are TRBV12-3 or TRBV12-4 and TRBJ2-5; 8 bases line up with TRBD1. In DNA, the CDR3 is TGTGCCAGCAGTTTAAGGACAGGGCGCAGAGAAGAGACCCAGTACTTC. This gives the protein CASSLRTGRREETQYF.